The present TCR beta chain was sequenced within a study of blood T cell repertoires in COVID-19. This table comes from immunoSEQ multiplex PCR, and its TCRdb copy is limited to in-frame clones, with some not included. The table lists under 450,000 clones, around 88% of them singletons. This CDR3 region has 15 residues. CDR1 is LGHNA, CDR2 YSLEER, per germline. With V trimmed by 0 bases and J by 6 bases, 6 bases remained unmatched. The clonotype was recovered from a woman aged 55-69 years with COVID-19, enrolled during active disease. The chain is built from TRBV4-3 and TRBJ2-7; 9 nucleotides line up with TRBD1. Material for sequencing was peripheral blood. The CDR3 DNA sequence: TGCGCCAGCAGCCAAGATTGGAGGACAGGGGCCGAGCAGTACTTC. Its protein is CASSQDWRTGAEQYF.